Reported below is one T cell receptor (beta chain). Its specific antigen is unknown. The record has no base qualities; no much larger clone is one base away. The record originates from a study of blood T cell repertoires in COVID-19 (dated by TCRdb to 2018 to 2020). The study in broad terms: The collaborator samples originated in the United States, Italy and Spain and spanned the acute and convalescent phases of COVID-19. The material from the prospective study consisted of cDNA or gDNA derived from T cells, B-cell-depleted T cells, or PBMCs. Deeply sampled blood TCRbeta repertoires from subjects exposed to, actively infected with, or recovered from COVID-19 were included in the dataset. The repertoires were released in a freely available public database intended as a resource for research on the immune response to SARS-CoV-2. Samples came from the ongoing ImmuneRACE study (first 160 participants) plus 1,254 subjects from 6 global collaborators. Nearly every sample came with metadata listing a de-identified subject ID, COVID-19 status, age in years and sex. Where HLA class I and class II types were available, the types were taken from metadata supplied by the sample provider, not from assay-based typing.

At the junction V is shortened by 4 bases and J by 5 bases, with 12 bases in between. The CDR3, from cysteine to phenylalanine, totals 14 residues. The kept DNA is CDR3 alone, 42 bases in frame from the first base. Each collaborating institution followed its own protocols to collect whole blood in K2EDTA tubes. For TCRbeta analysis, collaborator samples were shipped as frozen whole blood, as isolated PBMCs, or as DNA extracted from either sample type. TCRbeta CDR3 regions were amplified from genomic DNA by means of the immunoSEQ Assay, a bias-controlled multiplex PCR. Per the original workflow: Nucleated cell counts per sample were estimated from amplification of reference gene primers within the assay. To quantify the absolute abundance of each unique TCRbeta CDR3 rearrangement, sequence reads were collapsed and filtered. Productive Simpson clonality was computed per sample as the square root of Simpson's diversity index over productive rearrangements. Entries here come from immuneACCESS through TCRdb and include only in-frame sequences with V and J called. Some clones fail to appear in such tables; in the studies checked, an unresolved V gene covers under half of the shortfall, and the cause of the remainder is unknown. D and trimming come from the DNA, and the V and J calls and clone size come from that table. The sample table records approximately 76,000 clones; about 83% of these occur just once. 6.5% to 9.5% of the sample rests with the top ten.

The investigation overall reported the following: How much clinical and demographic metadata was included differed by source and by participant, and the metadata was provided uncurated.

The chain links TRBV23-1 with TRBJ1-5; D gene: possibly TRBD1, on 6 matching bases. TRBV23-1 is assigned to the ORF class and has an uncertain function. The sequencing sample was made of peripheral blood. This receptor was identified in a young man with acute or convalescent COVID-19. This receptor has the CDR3 CASSPGQGHQPQHF. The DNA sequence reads TGCGCCAGCAGTCCTGGGCAGGGGCATCAGCCCCAGCATTTT.